Each of the 17 T cell receptor beta chains below was sequenced from the same sample in a study of CD8+CD57+ T cells in acquired aplastic anemia (dated by TCRdb to the late 2010s). Flow cytometry had shown CD8+CD57+ cell expansion in the patients selected for sequencing. TCRdb records Illumina HiSeq 2000 as the sequencer. Genomic DNA was used as template for profiling of TCR beta VDJ combinations and CDR3 sequences. TCRdb ran its own pipeline on the public reads, namely fastp trimming at Q25 and MiXCR clone calling, and kept in-frame beta chains. Rows are unified per CDR3 protein, each entry keeping the most common DNA and genes. The sample table records 450,000 to 550,000 distinct CDR3 sequences; about a third of these occur just once. Of the sample, nearly 0.85% falls within the top ten clones. The source material was sorted CD4+, CD8+, or CD8+CD57+ T cells (not recorded which) from PBMCs. The receptors originated from a human donor with aplastic anemia.

The V gene is TRBV20-1, the J gene TRBJ2-7; no clear D. The CDR3 has 13 amino acids. From germline, CDR1 is DFQATT and CDR2 SNEGSKA (reference sequence). V dropped 5 bases and J dropped 2 bases, with 13 bases sitting between them. The CDR3 region is CSASHLVAYEQYF. For the CDR3, the DNA is TGCAGTGCTTCCCACCTGGTTGCCTACGAGCAGTACTTC.

This sequence joins TRBV10-3 and TRBJ1-6; a possible D gene is TRBD1 (5 bases). Trimming left V 5 bases short and J 5 bases short, with 13 bases between. CDR3 length: 15 amino acids. Germline V gene data show CDR1 as ENHRY and CDR2 as SYGVKD. In DNA form, the CDR3 reads TGTGCCATCAGTTCCCAGGGTCGGGATAATTCACCCCTCCACTTT. Protein product: CAISSQGRDNSPLHF.

The sample holds one count of this clonotype. A much larger clone sits a single nucleotide away, making a read error possible. The J gene is TRBJ2-5, the V gene TRBV10-3, with TRBD1 as a possible D gene (6 bases). Germline V CDR1 and CDR2: ENHRY, SYGVKD. The CDR3 length is 18 residues. CDR3 loop: CAISESSLGAVRLKTRYF. The CDR3 DNA follows: TGTGCCATCAGTGAGTCTAGTTTGGGGGCAGTTAGGTTGAAGACCCGGTACTTC.

This clonotype has a count of ten or more. The chain is built from TRBV14 and TRBJ2-5, with a tentative D call TRBD2 (6 bases). The germline gives CDR1 SGHDN, CDR2 FVKESK. V lost 4 bases to trimming and J lost 4 bases, with 16 bases between them. This CDR3 comprises 15 residues. CDR3 nucleotides: TGTGCCAGCAGCCTCTTCGGAGGGGTGTTAGAGACCCAGTACTTC. Its translation is CASSLFGGVLETQYF.

The genes are TRBV2 and TRBJ1-4; TRBD1 aligns across 7 bases. V trimming: 5 bases; J trimming: 5 bases; junction bases outside the gene matches: 8. The CDR3 has 15 residues. The germline V gene encodes CDR1 SNHLY and CDR2 FYNNEI. The CDR3 DNA is TGTGCCAGCAGTCCACAGACAGGGACGAATGAAAAACTGTTTTTT. This codes for CASSPQTGTNEKLFF. The complete variable domain, with remaining parts taken from reference TRBV2 and TRBJ1-4, reads EPEVTQTPSHQVTQMGQEVILRCVPISNHLYFYWYRQILGQKVEFLVSFYNNEISEKSEIFDDQFSVERPDGSNFTLKIRSTKLEDSAMYFCASSPQTGTNEKLFFGSGTQLSVL.

This clonotype was counted ten times or more. The chain uses TRBV24-1 and TRBJ2-1; tentatively, D is TRBD2 (8 bases). Per germline, CDR1 KGHDR and CDR2 SFDVKD. V lost 7 bases to trimming and J lost 8 bases, with 23 bases between them. CDR3 length: 16 residues. In nucleotides, the CDR3 is TGTGCCACCAGCGACAGGGTGGAGCGGGAGAGGGATGAGCAGTTCTTC. Translation gives CATSDRVERERDEQFF.

The genes are TRBV10-3 and TRBJ2-7; 9 nucleotides agree with TRBD1. J was trimmed by 6 bases and V by 10 bases; bases with no gene match: 4. Germline V gene lookup returns CDR1 ENHRY and CDR2 SYGVKD. The CDR3 covers 11 residues. CDR3 loop: CATSGQGEQYF. The CDR3 coding sequence is TGTGCCACGTCGGGACAGGGCGAGCAGTACTTC.

Many counts were recorded for this clonotype. This rearrangement joins TRBV20-1 to TRBJ1-5; 7 bases align to TRBD1. V lost 6 bases and J lost 4; bases outside the gene matches: 6. The CDR3 is 13 residues long. Germline V gene data show CDR1 as DFQATT and CDR2 as SNEGSKA (reference sequence). The CDR3 DNA follows: TGCAGTGCAAGGACAGGACTAAATCAGCCCCAGCATTTT. Encoded protein: CSARTGLNQPQHF.

This clonotype was seen ten or more times. J is TRBJ1-6 and V is TRBV7-2, with TRBD1 as a possible D gene (5 bases). The ends were cut back, 4 bases at V and 7 bases at J, with 11 bases in the middle. The CDR3 length is 14 residues. The germline gives CDR1 SGHTA, CDR2 FQGNSA. DNA of the CDR3: TGTGCCAGCAGCTCGGGACTGGGAAATTCACCCCTCCACTTT. The encoded protein is CASSSGLGNSPLHF.

With respect to this clonotype: A read error may be the cause here, since a much bigger clone is one base away. No DNA is shown, since the ends of the CDR3 on it are uncertain; the CDR3 is the one TCRdb lists. CDR3 sequence reads: CASSLVAGGTYEKYF. This chain connects TRBV7-2 to TRBJ2-7; TRBD2 reflects the table's D call only, with no check against the DNA. The germline V gene encodes CDR1 SGHTA and CDR2 FQGNSA. The CDR3 is 15 residues long, ends included.

This clonotype was detected ten times or more. The rearrangement joins TRBV5-5 to TRBJ1-6, with unresolved D. V was cut by 0 bases and J by 10 bases, with 14 bases left in between. The CDR3 extends over 15 amino acids. Looked up from germline, CDR1 is SGHKS and CDR2 is YYEKEE (reference sequence). In DNA form, the CDR3 reads TGTGCCAGCAGCTTGGCTGGTCCAGCCGGATCACCCCTCCACTTT. This translates into CASSLAGPAGSPLHF.

The genes are TRBV15 and TRBJ1-6, with D uncertain. The CDR3 is 15 residues long. V was cut by 1 base and J by 9 bases, with 13 bases left in between. Germline lookup yields CDR1 LNHNV and CDR2 YYDKDF (reference sequence). The CDR3 loop is CATSRGRQALSPLHF. In DNA, the CDR3 is TGTGCCACCAGCAGAGGGCGGCAGGCTCTTTCACCCCTCCACTTT.

This clonotype was seen a handful of times. This chain joins TRBV20-1 and TRBJ2-2, with D maybe TRBD2 (7 bases). V lost 3 bases to trimming and J lost 3 bases, with 14 bases between them. CDR3 length: 15 residues. Germline-derived CDR1 and CDR2 are DFQATT and SNEGSKA (reference sequence). The CDR3 protein is CSASGGGAHTGELFF. The DNA of the CDR3 is TGCAGTGCTAGTGGTGGGGGGGCTCACACCGGGGAGCTGTTTTTT.

The V call is TRBV7-2, the J call TRBJ1-2; 9 bases fit TRBD1. The V and J ends lost 5 bases and 8 bases, in that order; junction bases with no gene match: 3. The CDR3 is made up of 12 amino acids. Germline values: CDR1 SGHTA, CDR2 FQGNSA. The DNA for the CDR3 is TGTGCCAGCAGCGTAACAGGGGGCGGCTACACCTTC. It yields the protein CASSVTGGGYTF.

This clonotype was seen a handful of times. The chain is built from TRBV6-2 or TRBV6-3 and TRBJ1-5, with D possibly matching TRBD1 (5 bases). This CDR3 contains 13 residues. V was shortened by 6 bases and J by 4 bases, with 10 bases between the two germline ends. CDR1 is MNHEY, CDR2 SVGEGT, per germline. The CDR3 nucleotides are TGTGCCAGCAGCCGGAGACAGAATCAGCCCCAGCATTTT. It yields the protein CASSRRQNQPQHF.

The chain has TRBV2 and TRBJ2-7, with a possible D match to TRBD2 (6 bases). Germline V gives CDR1 SNHLY, CDR2 FYNNEI. The germline V and J ends were trimmed by 9 bases and 6 bases, with 15 bases remaining between them. The CDR3 sequence is 12 residues long. The CDR3 loop reads CASEAGVGEQYF. In nucleotides, the CDR3 is TGTGCCAGTGAAGCGGGCGTGGGCGAGCAGTACTTC.

In the case of this clonotype: A read error is likely, as this CDR3 ends without the conserved phenylalanine or tryptophan. This chain joins TRBV11-2 and TRBJ1-2, with 7 bases aligning to TRBD1. V dropped 5 bases and J dropped 8; count of bases not matched to a gene: 8. In germline, CDR1 is SGHAT, CDR2 FQNNGV. This CDR3 contains 13 residues. In DNA, the CDR3 is TGTGCCAGCAGCCCCGCTGGACAGGAGGGCTACACCCTC. Encoded protein: CASSPAGQEGYTL.